Presented here are 16 T cell receptor beta chains from one specimen sequenced in a study of blood T cell repertoires in COVID-19. Profiled with immunoSEQ multiplex PCR; TCRdb holds only in-frame clones, not every one. The data contain tens of thousands of clones, approximately 93% of them seen just once; the ten biggest clones take up approximately 2.3%. Sequencing was done on a sample of peripheral blood. These receptors all come from a man aged 50 or older with active COVID-19.

The chain recombines TRBV20-1 with TRBJ2-7; no definite D call. This CDR3 contains 11 residues. Per germline, CDR1 DFQATT and CDR2 SNEGSKA (reference sequence). Deletions cut 1 base from V and 6 bases from J, with 7 bases between. CDR3 coding DNA: TGCAGTGCTAGAGTTCGCGGCGAGCAGTACTTC. It encodes CSARVRGEQYF.

V and J are TRBV18 and TRBJ2-7, with D tentatively TRBD1 (6 bases). V shed 2 bases and J shed 9 bases, with 17 bases lying between them. Germline loops: CDR1 KGHSH, CDR2 LQKENI. CDR3 length equals 14 residues. The CDR3 loop reads CASSPRGTADGQYF. In DNA, the CDR3 is TGTGCCAGCTCACCAAGGGGGACCGCGGACGGGCAGTACTTC. Supplemented by reference TRBV18 and TRBJ2-7, the full variable domain reads NAGVMQNPRHLVRRRGQEARLRCSPMKGHSHVYWYRQLPEEGLKFMVYLQKENIIDESGMPKERFSAEFPKEGPSILRIQQVVRGDSAAYFCASSPRGTADGQYFGPGTRLTVT.

V and J are TRBV7-9 and TRBJ2-5; 8 bases agree with TRBD1. Per germline, CDR1 SEHNR and CDR2 FQNEAQ (reference sequence). V lost 3 bases and J lost 1; bases outside the gene matches: 4. The CDR3 loop spans 15 amino acids. In nucleotides, the CDR3 is TGTGCCAGCAGCTTCCGGACAGGGATCCAAGAGACCCAGTACTTC. Protein sequence: CASSFRTGIQETQYF.

The chain joins TRBV15 to TRBJ1-5; TRBD1 agrees at 7 bases. This CDR3 is built from 17 residues. V gave up 0 bases and J gave up 7 bases; unmatched junction bases: 12. The V gene's germline CDR1 is LNHNV and CDR2 YYDKDF (reference sequence). The CDR3 loop is CATSRDRGRGYGQPQHF. The DNA for the CDR3 is TGTGCCACCAGCAGAGATCGGGGCAGGGGGTATGGACAGCCCCAGCATTTT.

The V and J genes are TRBV19 and TRBJ1-2; TRBD1 agrees at 8 bases. Germline V gene sequence: CDR1 LNHDA, CDR2 SQIVND (reference sequence). V shed 5 bases and J 6 bases; nucleotides not matched to a gene: 2. This CDR3 comprises 12 residues. This CDR3 reads CASSATGDGYTF. For the CDR3, the DNA is TGTGCCAGTAGTGCGACAGGGGATGGCTACACCTTC.

The V gene is TRBV5-1, the J gene TRBJ1-5; 9 positions agree with TRBD1. Unmatched junction bases numbered 8, after V lost 3 bases and J lost 4 bases. CDR1 is SGHRS, CDR2 YFSETQ, per germline. CDR3 length: 16 amino acids. CDR3: CASSSDRGVQNQPQHF. In nucleotides, the CDR3 is TGCGCCAGCAGCTCGGACAGGGGAGTGCAAAATCAGCCCCAGCATTTT.

This chain uses TRBV7-8 with TRBJ1-1; D unclear. The CDR3 totals 12 residues. V was shortened by 5 bases and J by 10 bases, with 14 bases between the two germline ends. From germline, CDR1 is SGHVS and CDR2 FQNEAQ. The CDR3 sequence is CASSRVTEIAFF. In DNA form, the CDR3 reads TGTGCCAGCAGCCGAGTCACAGAAATAGCTTTCTTT.

The rearrangement links TRBV5-1 to TRBJ1-1; 9 bases align to TRBD1. The CDR3 contains 15 residues. The V segment lost 4 bases and the J segment 2 bases; nucleotides outside the gene matches: 6. Germline lookup yields CDR1 SGHRS and CDR2 YFSETQ. The CDR3 coding sequence is TGCGCCAGCAGCGGGGGACAGGGATTTAACACTGAAGCTTTCTTT. Translation: CASSGGQGFNTEAFF.

The rearrangement uses TRBV25-1 and TRBJ1-4; D is unresolved. Between the trimmed V and J ends, which lost 5 bases and 7 bases, there was a span of 11 bases. The CDR3 has 13 amino acids. CDR1 and CDR2 (germline): MGHDK, SYGVNS. The CDR3 spells CASSIRRSEKLFF. The CDR3 coding sequence is TGTGCCAGCAGTATCCGGCGGAGTGAAAAACTGTTTTTT.

This chain links TRBV30 with TRBJ1-4; D is undetermined. The CDR3 consists of 13 residues. Trimming pared 4 bases from V and 5 bases from J, leaving 11 bases between. CDR1 GTSNPN and CDR2 SVGIG come from the germline V gene (reference sequence). The CDR3 loop reads CAWNRLENEKLFF. CDR3 sequence (DNA): TGTGCCTGGAATCGACTGGAGAATGAAAAACTGTTTTTT.

The chain combines TRBV18 with TRBJ1-2, with 8 bases identical to TRBD1. This CDR3 has 15 residues. J gave up 4 bases and V 6 bases, and 10 bases lay outside the gene matches. Germline V gives CDR1 KGHSH, CDR2 LQKENI. CDR3 sequence (DNA): TGTGCCAGCTCTCCAGGACAGGGTGCGGTCTATGGCTACACCTTC. This gives the protein CASSPGQGAVYGYTF. Drawing the rest from reference TRBV18 and TRBJ1-2, the complete variable domain is NAGVMQNPRHLVRRRGQEARLRCSPMKGHSHVYWYRQLPEEGLKFMVYLQKENIIDESGMPKERFSAEFPKEGPSILRIQQVVRGDSAAYFCASSPGQGAVYGYTFGSGTRLTVV.

V usage is TRBV9 and J usage is TRBJ2-3, with 9 bases identical to TRBD2. Germline V lookup: CDR1 SGDLS, CDR2 YYNGEE. The length of the CDR3 is 15 residues. With V trimmed by 0 bases and J by 8 bases, 7 bases remained unmatched. The chain's CDR3 is CASSVVGGREATQYF. The DNA for the CDR3 is TGTGCCAGCAGCGTAGTAGGCGGGAGGGAGGCTACGCAGTATTTT.

The rearrangement joins TRBV4-3 to TRBJ1-2, with 7 bases that match TRBD1. Germline V gene lookup returns CDR1 LGHNA and CDR2 YSLEER. The trim removed 0 bases at V and 2 bases at J, leaving 3 bases unmatched. This CDR3 is 15 amino acids long. CDR3 in DNA: TGCGCCAGCAGCCAAGATGCACAGGGGAACTATGGCTACACCTTC. This encodes CASSQDAQGNYGYTF.

About this clone itself: The sample contains more than one DNA sequence encoding this CDR3. The chain uses TRBV19 and TRBJ1-2, with TRBD1 as a possible D gene (6 bases). The V gene lost 6 bases and the J gene lost 4 bases, with 9 bases spanning the gap. The CDR3 is 12 residues long. The V gene's germline CDR1 is LNHDA and CDR2 SQIVND (reference sequence). This CDR3 reads CASSDRSYGYTF. Written as DNA, the CDR3 is TGTGCCAGTAGCGACAGGTCCTATGGCTACACCTTC.

This clone has only a few counts. The V call is TRBV11-2, the J call TRBJ1-6, with 7 bases aligning to TRBD1. Germline CDR1 SGHAT, CDR2 FQNNGV. After removal of 2 bases from V and 10 bases from J, the junction contained 5 bases not matched to a gene. The CDR3 consists of 14 residues. In DNA, the CDR3 is TGTGCCAGCAGCTTATGGGCAGGGGGATCACCCCTCCACTTT. This sequence encodes CASSLWAGGSPLHF.

The V call is TRBV7-9, the J call TRBJ2-4; 7 bases are a match to TRBD2. Germline lookup yields CDR1 SEHNR and CDR2 FQNEAQ (reference sequence). The V gene end was trimmed by 5 bases and the J gene end by 9 bases; junction bases not matched to a gene: 7. The CDR3 is 13 residues long. The CDR3 spells CASSTSGLIIQYF. The CDR3, as DNA: TGTGCCAGCAGCACTTCGGGACTAATCATTCAGTACTTC.